What follows are 12 T cell receptor beta chains derived from one specimen sequenced in a study of CD8 T cells in ankylosing spondylitis. In TCRdb, the 5' RACE reads were re-called with MiXCR into one record per CDR3 protein. This repertoire shows 240,000 or so distinct CDR3 sequences, around 11% found once; its top ten account for approximately 6.6%. The specimen sequenced was blood, either unsorted or a sorted T cell fraction (not recorded which). Every receptor here comes from a male donor with ankylosing spondylitis or in good health (not recorded which).

This chain joins TRBV25-1 and TRBJ2-7; D remains unclear. Per the germline V gene, CDR1 is MGHDK and CDR2 is SYGVNS. CDR3 length equals 13 residues. Trimming left V 5 bases short and J 5 bases short, with 13 bases between. The CDR3 loop is CASSQAGLDEQYF. The CDR3 nucleotides read TGTGCCAGCAGTCAGGCCGGGCTCGACGAGCAGTACTTC.

This clonotype was seen ten or more times. The V call is TRBV20-1, the J call TRBJ2-2; D ambiguous. The ends were cut back, 6 bases at V and 3 bases at J, with 20 bases in the middle. Germline-derived CDR1 and CDR2 are DFQATT and SNEGSKA (reference sequence). CDR3 length: 16 residues. The CDR3 is CSASSVFQIYTGELFF. As DNA, the CDR3 is TGCAGTGCCTCTTCGGTATTCCAGATTTACACCGGGGAGCTGTTTTTT.

There are many counts of this clonotype. The chain couples TRBV20-1 to TRBJ2-2; 8 bases align to TRBD2. In germline, CDR1 is DFQATT, CDR2 SNEGSKA (reference sequence). This CDR3 spans 15 amino acids. Trimming took 3 bases from V and 1 from J; bases not matched to a gene: 4. The DNA of the CDR3 is TGCAGTGCTAGTAAGGCGGGAGGGAACACCGGGGAGCTGTTTTTT. It is translated as CSASKAGGNTGELFF.

This clonotype was found many times. The chain uses TRBV28 and TRBJ1-2, with 7 bases fitting TRBD1. Germline V gene sequence: CDR1 MDHEN, CDR2 SYDVKM. CDR3 length equals 13 residues. CDR3 sequence reads: CAQTSGTVVGYTF. CDR3 DNA sequence: TGTGCTCAAACCTCCGGGACAGTGGTTGGCTACACCTTC.

This clonotype has only a few counts. V and J are TRBV7-2 and TRBJ2-2; no clear D gene. The CDR3 contains 13 residues. Germline CDR1 SGHTA, CDR2 FQGNSA. Deletions cut 5 bases from V and 6 bases from J, with 10 bases between. CDR3 sequence: CASSAPWAGELFF. Written as DNA, the CDR3 is TGTGCCAGCAGCGCCCCGTGGGCCGGGGAGCTGTTTTTT.

About this clonotype itself: This clone may be a read error of a much larger clone one base away. The chain has TRBV7-8 and TRBJ2-1; 12 bases map to TRBD2. After removal of 2 bases from V and 5 bases from J, the junction contained 10 bases not matched to a gene. Germline lookup yields CDR1 SGHVS and CDR2 FQNEAQ. The CDR3 has 18 residues. The DNA for the CDR3 is TGTGCCAGCAGCTTACCAGTACGACTAGCGGGAGTTAACAATGAGCAGTTCTTC. Its protein is CASSLPVRLAGVNNEQFF.

This clonotype showed up just a few times. The chain recombines TRBV7-9 with TRBJ1-1; 7 bases are a match to TRBD1. The CDR3 runs 16 residues. Per the germline V gene, CDR1 is SEHNR and CDR2 is FQNEAQ (reference sequence). V gave up 5 bases and J gave up 6 bases; unmatched junction bases: 15. The CDR3 nucleotides are TGTGCCAGCAGCCCCTATCAGGGGGAGAGGGTCGCTGAAGCTTTCTTT. Amino acid sequence: CASSPYQGERVAEAFF.

A few counts support this clonotype. The chain carries TRBV20-1 and TRBJ2-7, with TRBD2 matching over 11 bases. The CDR3 extends over 17 amino acids. J was trimmed by 2 bases and V by 8 bases; bases with no gene match: 17. Germline loops: CDR1 DFQATT, CDR2 SNEGSKA (reference sequence). The CDR3 loop is CSLPKPLSGGDPYEQYF. CDR3 bases: TGCAGTTTACCAAAGCCCCTTAGCGGGGGGGATCCCTACGAGCAGTACTTC.

The J gene is TRBJ1-2, the V gene TRBV3-1, with D unresolved. Per germline, CDR1 LGHDT and CDR2 YNNKEL (reference sequence). The length of the CDR3 is 13 residues. Trimming removed 1 base at V and 10 bases at J, with 13 bases between. The CDR3 region has the DNA TGTGCCAGCAGCCAAGGGGCGGGTCTGGCCTACACCTTC. It translates to CASSQGAGLAYTF.

This clonotype was seen at least ten times. The V gene is TRBV2, the J gene TRBJ2-2; unclear D gene. Germline V gives CDR1 SNHLY, CDR2 FYNNEI. The CDR3 consists of 12 residues. Trimming took off 5 bases at V and 3 bases at J, with 4 bases between the two ends. The CDR3 DNA reads TGTGCCAGCAGTCTTTACACCGGGGAGCTGTTTTTT. Protein product: CASSLYTGELFF.

This clonotype was observed at least ten times. The chain links TRBV6-5 to TRBJ2-7, with a weak D call TRBD2 (6 bases). The germline gives CDR1 MNHEY, CDR2 SVGAGI. With 4 bases removed from V and 2 bases from J, the gap between germline ends came to 12 bases. The CDR3 length is 14 residues. The CDR3 loop reads CASSSVRGPYEQYF. The CDR3 DNA sequence: TGTGCCAGCAGTTCGGTGCGGGGACCCTACGAGCAGTACTTC.

Many counts were recorded for this clonotype. The chain combines TRBV27 with TRBJ2-7, with TRBD1 matching 9 bases. This CDR3 comprises 15 residues. CDR1 is MNHEY and CDR2 is SMNVEV in the germline V gene (reference sequence). V lost 0 bases and J lost 2; bases outside the gene matches: 2. The CDR3 bases are TGTGCCAGCAGTTTATCGGGACAGGGAACCTACGAGCAGTACTTC. Amino acids: CASSLSGQGTYEQYF.